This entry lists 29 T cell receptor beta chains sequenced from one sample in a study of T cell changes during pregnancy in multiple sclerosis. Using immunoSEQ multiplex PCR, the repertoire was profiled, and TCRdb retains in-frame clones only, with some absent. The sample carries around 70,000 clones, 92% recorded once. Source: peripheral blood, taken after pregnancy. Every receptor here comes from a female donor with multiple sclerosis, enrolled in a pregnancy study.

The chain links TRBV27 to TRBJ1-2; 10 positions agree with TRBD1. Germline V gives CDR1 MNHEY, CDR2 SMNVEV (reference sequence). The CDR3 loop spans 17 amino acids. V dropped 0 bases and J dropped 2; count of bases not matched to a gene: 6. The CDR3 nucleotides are TGTGCCAGCAGTTTATCGACAGGGGGCGCGACCAACTATGGCTACACCTTC. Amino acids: CASSLSTGGATNYGYTF.

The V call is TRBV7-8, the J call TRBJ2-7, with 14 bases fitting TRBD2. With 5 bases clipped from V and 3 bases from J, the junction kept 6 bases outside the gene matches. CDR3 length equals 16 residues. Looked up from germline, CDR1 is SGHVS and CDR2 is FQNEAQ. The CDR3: CASSPTGTSGSYEQYF. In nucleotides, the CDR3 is TGTGCCAGCAGCCCGACGGGGACTAGCGGGAGCTACGAGCAGTACTTC.

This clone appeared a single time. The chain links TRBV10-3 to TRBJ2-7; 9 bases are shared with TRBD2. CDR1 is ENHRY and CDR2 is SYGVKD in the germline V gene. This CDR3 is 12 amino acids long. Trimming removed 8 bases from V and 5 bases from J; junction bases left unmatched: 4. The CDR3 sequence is CAIRRTSDEQYF. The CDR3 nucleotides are TGTGCCATCCGGCGGACTAGCGACGAGCAGTACTTC.

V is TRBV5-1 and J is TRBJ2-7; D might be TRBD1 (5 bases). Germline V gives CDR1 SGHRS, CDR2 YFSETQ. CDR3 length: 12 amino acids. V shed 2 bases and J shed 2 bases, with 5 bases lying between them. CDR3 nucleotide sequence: TGCGCCAGCAGCTTACAGGCCTACGAGCAGTACTTC. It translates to CASSLQAYEQYF.

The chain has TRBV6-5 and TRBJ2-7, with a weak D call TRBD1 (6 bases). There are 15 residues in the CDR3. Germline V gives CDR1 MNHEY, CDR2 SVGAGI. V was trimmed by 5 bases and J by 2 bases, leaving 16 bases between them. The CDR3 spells CASSTGIPPPYEQYF. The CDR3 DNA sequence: TGTGCCAGCAGTACAGGGATTCCCCCTCCCTACGAGCAGTACTTC.

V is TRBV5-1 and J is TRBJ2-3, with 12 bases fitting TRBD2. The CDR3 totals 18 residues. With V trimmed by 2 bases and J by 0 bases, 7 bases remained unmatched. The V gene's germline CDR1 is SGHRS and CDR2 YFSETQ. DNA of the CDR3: TGCGCCAGCAGCTTTGGACTAGCGGGGCTCAGAAGCACAGATACGCAGTATTTT. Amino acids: CASSFGLAGLRSTDTQYF.

The CDR3 region is CASSVGQALSGNTIYF. The DNA of the CDR3 is TGTGCCAGCAGCGTAGGCCAGGCGCTCTCTGGAAACACCATATATTTT. This chain links TRBV9 with TRBJ1-3, with D uncertain. The CDR3 spans 16 residues. The germline V gene encodes CDR1 SGDLS and CDR2 YYNGEE. Trimming cost V 0 bases and J 0 bases, with 10 bases left between them.

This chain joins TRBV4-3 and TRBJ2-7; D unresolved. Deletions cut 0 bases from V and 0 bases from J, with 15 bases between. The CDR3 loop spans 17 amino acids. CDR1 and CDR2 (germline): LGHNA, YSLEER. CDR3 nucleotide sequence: TGCGCCAGCAGCCAAGATTTAACTTCTTATTCCTCCTACGAGCAGTACTTC. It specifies CASSQDLTSYSSYEQYF.

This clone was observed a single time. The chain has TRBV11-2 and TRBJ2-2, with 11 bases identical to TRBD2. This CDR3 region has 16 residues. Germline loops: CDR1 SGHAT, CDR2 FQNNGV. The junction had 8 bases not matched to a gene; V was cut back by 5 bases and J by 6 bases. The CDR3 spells CASSPALAGAAGELFF. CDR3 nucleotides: TGTGCCAGCAGCCCGGCACTAGCGGGAGCGGCCGGGGAGCTGTTTTTT. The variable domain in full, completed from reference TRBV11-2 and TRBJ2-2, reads EAGVAQSPRYKIIEKRQSVAFWCNPISGHATLYWYQQILGQGPKLLIQFQNNGVVDDSQLPKDRFSAERLKGVDSTLKIQPAKLEDSAVYLCASSPALAGAAGELFFGEGSRLTVL.

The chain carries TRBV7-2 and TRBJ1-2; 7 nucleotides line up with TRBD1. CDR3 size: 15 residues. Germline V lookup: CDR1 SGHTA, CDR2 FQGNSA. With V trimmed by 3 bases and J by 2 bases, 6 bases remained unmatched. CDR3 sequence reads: CASSLAGTENYGYTF. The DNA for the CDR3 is TGTGCCAGCAGCTTGGCCGGGACAGAGAACTATGGCTACACCTTC. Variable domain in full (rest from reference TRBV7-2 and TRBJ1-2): GAGVSQSPSNKVTEKGKDVELRCDPISGHTALYWYRQSLGQGLEFLIYFQGNSAPDKSGLPSDRFSAERTGGSVSTLTIQRTQQEDSAVYLCASSLAGTENYGYTFGSGTRLTVV.

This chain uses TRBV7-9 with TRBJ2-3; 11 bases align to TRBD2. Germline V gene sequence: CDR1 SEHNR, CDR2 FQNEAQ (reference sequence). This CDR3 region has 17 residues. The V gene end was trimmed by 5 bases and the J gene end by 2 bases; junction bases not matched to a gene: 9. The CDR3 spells CASSAPLAGGATDTQYF. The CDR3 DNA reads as TGTGCCAGCAGCGCCCCCCTAGCGGGAGGCGCCACAGATACGCAGTATTTT.

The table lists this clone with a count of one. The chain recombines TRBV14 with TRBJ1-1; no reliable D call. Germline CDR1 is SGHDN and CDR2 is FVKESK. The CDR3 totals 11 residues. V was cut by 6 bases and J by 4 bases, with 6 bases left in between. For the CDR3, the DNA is TGTGCCAGCAGTCTAGGCACTGAAGCTTTCTTT. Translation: CASSLGTEAFF.

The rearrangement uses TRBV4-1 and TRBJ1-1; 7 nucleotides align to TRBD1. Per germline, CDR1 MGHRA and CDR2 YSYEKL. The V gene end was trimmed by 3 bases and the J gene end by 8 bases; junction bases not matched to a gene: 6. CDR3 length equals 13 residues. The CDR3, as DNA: TGCGCCAGCAGCCAGGTGGACAGGATGGAAGCTTTCTTT. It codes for CASSQVDRMEAFF.

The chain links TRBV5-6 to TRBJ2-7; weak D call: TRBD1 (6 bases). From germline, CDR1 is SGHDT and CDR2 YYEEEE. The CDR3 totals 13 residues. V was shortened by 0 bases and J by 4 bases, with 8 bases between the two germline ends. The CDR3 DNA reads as TGTGCCAGCAGCTTGGGACAGGATTACGAGCAGTACTTC. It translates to CASSLGQDYEQYF.

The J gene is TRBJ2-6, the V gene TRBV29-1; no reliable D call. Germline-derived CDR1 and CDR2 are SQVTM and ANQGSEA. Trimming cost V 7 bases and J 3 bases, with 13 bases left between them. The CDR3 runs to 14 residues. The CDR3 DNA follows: TGCAGCGCTTTATCTCGAGGTGGGGCCAACGTCCTGACTTTC. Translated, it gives CSALSRGGANVLTF.

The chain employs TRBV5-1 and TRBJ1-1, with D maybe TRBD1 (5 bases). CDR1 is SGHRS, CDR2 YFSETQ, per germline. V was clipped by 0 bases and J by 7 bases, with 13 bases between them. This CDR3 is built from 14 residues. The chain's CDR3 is CASSLAGGEGEAFF. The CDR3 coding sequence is TGCGCCAGCAGCTTGGCCGGGGGGGAAGGTGAAGCTTTCTTT.

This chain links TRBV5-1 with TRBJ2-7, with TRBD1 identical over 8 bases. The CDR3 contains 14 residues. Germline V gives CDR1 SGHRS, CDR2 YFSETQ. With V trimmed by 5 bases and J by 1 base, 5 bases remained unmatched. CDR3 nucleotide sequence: TGCGCCAGCAGTTTTGGGACAGGTTCCTACGAGCAGTACTTC. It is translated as CASSFGTGSYEQYF.

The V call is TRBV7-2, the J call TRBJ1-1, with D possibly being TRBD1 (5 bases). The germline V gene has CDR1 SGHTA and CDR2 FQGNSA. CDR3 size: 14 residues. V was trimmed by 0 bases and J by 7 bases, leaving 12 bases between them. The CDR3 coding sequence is TGTGCCAGCAGCTTAGCCGGCAGGGCGAGTGAAGCTTTCTTT. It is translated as CASSLAGRASEAFF.

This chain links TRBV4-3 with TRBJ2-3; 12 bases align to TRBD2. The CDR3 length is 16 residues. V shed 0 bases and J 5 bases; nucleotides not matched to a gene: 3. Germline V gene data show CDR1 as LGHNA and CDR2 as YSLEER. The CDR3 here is CASSQDGTSGLDTQYF. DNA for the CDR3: TGCGCCAGCAGCCAAGATGGGACTAGCGGGTTAGATACGCAGTATTTT.

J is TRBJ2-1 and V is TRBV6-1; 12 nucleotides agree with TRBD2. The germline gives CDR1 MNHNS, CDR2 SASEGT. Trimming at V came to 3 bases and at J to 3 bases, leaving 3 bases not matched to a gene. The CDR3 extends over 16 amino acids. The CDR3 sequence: CASSDRTSGDYNEQFF. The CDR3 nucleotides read TGTGCCAGCAGTGACAGGACTAGCGGGGACTACAATGAGCAGTTCTTC.

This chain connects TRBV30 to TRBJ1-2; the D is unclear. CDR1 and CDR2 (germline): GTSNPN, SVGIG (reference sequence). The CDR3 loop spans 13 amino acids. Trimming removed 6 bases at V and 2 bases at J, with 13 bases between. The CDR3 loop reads CACHLTQNYGYTF. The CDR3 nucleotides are TGTGCCTGCCATTTGACACAAAACTATGGCTACACCTTC.

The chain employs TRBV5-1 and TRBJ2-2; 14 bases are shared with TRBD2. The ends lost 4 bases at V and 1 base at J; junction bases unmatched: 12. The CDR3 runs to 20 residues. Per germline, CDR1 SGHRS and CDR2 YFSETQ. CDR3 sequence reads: CASSLAPGLAGVLNTGELFF. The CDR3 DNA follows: TGCGCCAGCAGCCTTGCCCCGGGACTAGCGGGAGTTTTGAACACCGGGGAGCTGTTTTTT.

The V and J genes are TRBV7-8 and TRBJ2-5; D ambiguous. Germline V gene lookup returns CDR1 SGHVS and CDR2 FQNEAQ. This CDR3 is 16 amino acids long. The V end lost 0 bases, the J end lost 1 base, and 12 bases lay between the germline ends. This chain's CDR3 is CASSLAVGSTQETQYF. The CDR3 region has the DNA TGTGCCAGCAGCTTAGCGGTCGGTTCTACCCAAGAGACCCAGTACTTC.

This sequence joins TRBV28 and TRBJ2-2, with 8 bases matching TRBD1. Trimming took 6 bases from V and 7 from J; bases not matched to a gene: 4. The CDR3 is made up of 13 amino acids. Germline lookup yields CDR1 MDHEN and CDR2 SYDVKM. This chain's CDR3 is CASSSQGDGELFF. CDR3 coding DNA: TGTGCCAGCAGCTCACAGGGGGACGGGGAGCTGTTTTTT. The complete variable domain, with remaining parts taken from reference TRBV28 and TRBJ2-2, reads DVKVTQSSRYLVKRTGEKVFLECVQDMDHENMFWYRQDPGLGLRLIYFSYDVKMKEKGDIPEGYSVSREKKERFSLILESASTNQTSMYLCASSSQGDGELFFGEGSRLTVL.

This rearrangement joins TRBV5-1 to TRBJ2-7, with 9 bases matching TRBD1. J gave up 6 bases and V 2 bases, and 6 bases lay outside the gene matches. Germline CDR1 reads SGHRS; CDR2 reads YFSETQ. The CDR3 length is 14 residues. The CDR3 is CASSFRDRVFEQYF. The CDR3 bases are TGCGCCAGCAGCTTCCGGGACAGGGTATTCGAGCAGTACTTC.

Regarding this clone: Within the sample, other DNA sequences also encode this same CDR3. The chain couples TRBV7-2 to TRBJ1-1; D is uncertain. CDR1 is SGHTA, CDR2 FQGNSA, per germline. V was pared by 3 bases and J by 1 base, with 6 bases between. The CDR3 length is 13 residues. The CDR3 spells CASSLSQNTEAFF. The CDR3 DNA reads TGTGCCAGCAGCTTGAGTCAGAACACTGAAGCTTTCTTT.

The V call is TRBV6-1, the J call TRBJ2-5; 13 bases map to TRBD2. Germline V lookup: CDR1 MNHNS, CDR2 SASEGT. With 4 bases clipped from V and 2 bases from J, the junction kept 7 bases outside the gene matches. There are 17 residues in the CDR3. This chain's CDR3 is CASSGGELAGGQETQYF. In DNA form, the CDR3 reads TGTGCCAGCAGTGGGGGAGAACTAGCGGGAGGGCAAGAGACCCAGTACTTC.

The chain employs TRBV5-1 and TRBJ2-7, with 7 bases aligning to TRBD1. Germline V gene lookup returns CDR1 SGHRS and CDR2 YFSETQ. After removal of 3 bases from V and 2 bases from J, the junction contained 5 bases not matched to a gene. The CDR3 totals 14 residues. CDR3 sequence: CASSSQGSPYEQYF. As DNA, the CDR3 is TGCGCCAGCAGCTCACAGGGGTCCCCCTACGAGCAGTACTTC.

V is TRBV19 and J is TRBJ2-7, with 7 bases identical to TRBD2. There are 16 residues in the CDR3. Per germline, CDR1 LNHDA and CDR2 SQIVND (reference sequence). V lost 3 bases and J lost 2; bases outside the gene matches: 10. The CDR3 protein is CASSISRREGTYEQYF. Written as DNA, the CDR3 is TGTGCCAGTAGTATTTCACGCAGGGAGGGAACCTACGAGCAGTACTTC.